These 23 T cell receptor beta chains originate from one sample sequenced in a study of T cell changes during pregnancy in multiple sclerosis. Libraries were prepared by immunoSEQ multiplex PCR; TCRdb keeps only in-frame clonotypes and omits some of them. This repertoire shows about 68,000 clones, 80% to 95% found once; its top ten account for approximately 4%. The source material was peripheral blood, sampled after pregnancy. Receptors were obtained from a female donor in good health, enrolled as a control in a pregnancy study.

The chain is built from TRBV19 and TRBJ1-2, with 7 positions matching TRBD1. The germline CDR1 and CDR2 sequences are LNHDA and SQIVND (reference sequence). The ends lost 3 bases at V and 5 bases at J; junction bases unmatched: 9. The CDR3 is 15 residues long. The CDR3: CASSIGTASEYGYTF. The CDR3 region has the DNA TGTGCCAGTAGTATTGGGACAGCCTCGGAATATGGCTACACCTTC.

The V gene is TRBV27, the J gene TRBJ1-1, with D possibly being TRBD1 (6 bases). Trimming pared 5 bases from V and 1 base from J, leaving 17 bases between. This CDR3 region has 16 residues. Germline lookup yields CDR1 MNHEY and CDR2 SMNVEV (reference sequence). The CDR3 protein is CASSREAGTPNTEAFF. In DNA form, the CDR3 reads TGTGCCAGCAGTCGCGAAGCCGGGACACCGAACACTGAAGCTTTCTTT.

The CDR3 DNA follows: TGTGCCAGCAGCGGTTCGGACGGGGGGAACGAGCAGTACTTC. It is translated as CASSGSDGGNEQYF. V usage is TRBV9 and J usage is TRBJ2-7; 7 bases are shared with TRBD2. V lost 3 bases, J lost 5 bases, and 8 bases stayed unmatched. The CDR3 covers 14 residues. Germline V lookup: CDR1 SGDLS, CDR2 YYNGEE. Supplemented by reference TRBV9 and TRBJ2-7, the full variable domain reads DSGVTQTPKHLITATGQRVTLRCSPRSGDLSVYWYQQSLDQGLQFLIQYYNGEERAKGNILERFSAQQFPDLHSELNLSSLELGDSALYFCASSGSDGGNEQYFGPGTRLTVT.

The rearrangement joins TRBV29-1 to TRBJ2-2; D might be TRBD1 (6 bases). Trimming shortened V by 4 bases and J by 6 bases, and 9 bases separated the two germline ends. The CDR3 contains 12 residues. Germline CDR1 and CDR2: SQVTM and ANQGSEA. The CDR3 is CSVVGGPGELFF. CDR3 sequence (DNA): TGCAGCGTTGTAGGGGGTCCCGGGGAGCTGTTTTTT.

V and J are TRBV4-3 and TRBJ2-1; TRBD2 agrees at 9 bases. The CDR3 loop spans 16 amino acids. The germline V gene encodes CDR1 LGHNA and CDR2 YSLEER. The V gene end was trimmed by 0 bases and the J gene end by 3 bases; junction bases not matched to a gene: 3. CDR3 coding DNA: TGCGCCAGCAGCCAAGAAGGAGCGGGAGGCTACAATGAGCAGTTCTTC. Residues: CASSQEGAGGYNEQFF.

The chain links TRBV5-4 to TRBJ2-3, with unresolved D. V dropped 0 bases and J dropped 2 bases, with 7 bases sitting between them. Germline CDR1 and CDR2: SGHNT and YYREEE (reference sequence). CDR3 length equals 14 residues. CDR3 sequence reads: CASSLVVSTDTQYF. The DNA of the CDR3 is TGTGCCAGCAGCTTGGTCGTCTCCACAGATACGCAGTATTTT.

CDR3 nucleotide sequence: TGTGCCAGTAGGAGACAGGGGAGAGAAGCTTTCTTT. Translating gives CASRRQGREAFF. V usage is TRBV19 and J usage is TRBJ1-1; 8 bases line up with TRBD1. The germline V gene encodes CDR1 LNHDA and CDR2 SQIVND (reference sequence). The CDR3 sequence is 12 residues long. V shed 6 bases, J shed 8 bases, and the junction held 5 bases outside the gene matches. Filled out from reference TRBV19 and TRBJ1-1, the complete variable domain reads DGGITQSPKYLFRKEGQNVTLSCEQNLNHDAMYWYRQDPGQGLRLIYYSQIVNDFQKGDIAEGYSVSREKKESFPLTVTSAQKNPTAFYLCASRRQGREAFFGQGTRLTVV.

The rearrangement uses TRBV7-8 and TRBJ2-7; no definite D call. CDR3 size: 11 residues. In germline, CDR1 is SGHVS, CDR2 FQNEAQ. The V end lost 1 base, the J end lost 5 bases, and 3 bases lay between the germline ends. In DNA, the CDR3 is TGTGCCAGCAGCTTAGTCAACGAGCAGTACTTC. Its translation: CASSLVNEQYF. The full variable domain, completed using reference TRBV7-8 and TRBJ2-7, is GAGVSQSPRYKVAKRGQDVALRCDPISGHVSLFWYQQALGQGPEFLTYFQNEAQLDKSGLPSDRFFAERPEGSVSTLKIQRTQQEDSAVYLCASSLVNEQYFGPGTRLTVT.

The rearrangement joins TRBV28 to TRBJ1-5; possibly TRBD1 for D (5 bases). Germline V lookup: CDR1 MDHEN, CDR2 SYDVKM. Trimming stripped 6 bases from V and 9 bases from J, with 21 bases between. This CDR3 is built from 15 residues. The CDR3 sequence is CASRLTVSTFSPQHF. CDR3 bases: TGTGCCAGCAGGTTGACAGTCTCCACTTTCTCGCCCCAGCATTTT.

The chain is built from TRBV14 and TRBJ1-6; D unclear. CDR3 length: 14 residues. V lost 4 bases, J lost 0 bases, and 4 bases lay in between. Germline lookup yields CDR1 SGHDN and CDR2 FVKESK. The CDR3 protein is CASSLSSYNSPLHF. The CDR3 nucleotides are TGTGCCAGCAGCCTTAGCTCCTATAATTCACCCCTCCACTTT.

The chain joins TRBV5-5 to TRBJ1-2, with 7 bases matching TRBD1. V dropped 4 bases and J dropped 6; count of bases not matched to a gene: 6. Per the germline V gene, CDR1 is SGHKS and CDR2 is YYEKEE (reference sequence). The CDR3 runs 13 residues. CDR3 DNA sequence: TGTGCCAGCAGCCCCGGACAGGCGAATGGCTACACCTTC. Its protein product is CASSPGQANGYTF.

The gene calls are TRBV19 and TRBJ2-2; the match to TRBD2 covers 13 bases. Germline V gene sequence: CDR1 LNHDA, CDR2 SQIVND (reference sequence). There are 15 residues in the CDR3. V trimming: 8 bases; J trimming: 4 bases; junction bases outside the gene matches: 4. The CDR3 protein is CASLGTSGTTGELFF. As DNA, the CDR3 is TGTGCCAGTCTCGGGACTAGCGGGACCACCGGGGAGCTGTTTTTT.

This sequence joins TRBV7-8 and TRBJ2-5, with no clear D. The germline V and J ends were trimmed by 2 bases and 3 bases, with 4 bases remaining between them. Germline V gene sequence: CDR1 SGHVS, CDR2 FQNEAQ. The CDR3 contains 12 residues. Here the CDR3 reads CASSLLEETQYF. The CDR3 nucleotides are TGTGCCAGCAGCTTACTAGAAGAGACCCAGTACTTC.

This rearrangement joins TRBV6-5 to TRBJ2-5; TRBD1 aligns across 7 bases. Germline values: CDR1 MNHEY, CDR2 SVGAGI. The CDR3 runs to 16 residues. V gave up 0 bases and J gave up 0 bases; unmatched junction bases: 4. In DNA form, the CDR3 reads TGTGCCAGCAGTTACTCCGAGGGGGCGTACCAAGAGACCCAGTACTTC. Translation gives CASSYSEGAYQETQYF.

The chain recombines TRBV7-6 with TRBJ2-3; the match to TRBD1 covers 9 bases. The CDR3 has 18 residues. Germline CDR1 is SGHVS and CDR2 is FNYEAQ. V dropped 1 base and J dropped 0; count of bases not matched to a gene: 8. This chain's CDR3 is CASSLEGQGFYSTDTQYF. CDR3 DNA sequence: TGTGCCAGCAGCTTAGAGGGACAGGGCTTCTATAGCACAGATACGCAGTATTTT.

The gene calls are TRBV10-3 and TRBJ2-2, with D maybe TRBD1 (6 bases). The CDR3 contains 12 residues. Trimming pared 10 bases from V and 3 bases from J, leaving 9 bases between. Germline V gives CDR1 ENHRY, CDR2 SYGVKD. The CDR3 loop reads CATGQYTGELFF. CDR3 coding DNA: TGTGCCACCGGACAGTACACCGGGGAGCTGTTTTTT.

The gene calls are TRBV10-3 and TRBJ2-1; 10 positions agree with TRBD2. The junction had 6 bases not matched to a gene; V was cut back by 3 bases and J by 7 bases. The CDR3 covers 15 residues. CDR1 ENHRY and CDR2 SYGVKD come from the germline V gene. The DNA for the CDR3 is TGTGCCATCAGTGAACCAGCGGGGGGGGTAAATGAGCAGTTCTTC. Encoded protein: CAISEPAGGVNEQFF.

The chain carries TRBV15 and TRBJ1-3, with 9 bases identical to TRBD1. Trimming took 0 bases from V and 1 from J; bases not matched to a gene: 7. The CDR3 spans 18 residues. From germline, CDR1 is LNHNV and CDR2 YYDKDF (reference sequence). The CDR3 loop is CATSRDGLGQGSGNTIYF. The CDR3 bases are TGTGCCACCAGCAGAGATGGTTTGGGACAGGGTTCTGGAAACACCATATATTTT. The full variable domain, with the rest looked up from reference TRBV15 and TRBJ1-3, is DAMVIQNPRYQVTQFGKPVTLSCSQTLNHNVMYWYQQKSSQAPKLLFHYYDKDFNNEADTPDNFQSRRPNTSFCFLDIRSPGLGDTAMYLCATSRDGLGQGSGNTIYFGEGSWLTVV.

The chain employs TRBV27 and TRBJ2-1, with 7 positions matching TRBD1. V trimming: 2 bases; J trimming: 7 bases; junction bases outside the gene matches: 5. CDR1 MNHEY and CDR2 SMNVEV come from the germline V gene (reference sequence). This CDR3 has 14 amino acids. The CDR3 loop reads CASSLNRGRNEQFF. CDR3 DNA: TGTGCCAGCAGTTTAAATAGGGGGCGGAATGAGCAGTTCTTC.

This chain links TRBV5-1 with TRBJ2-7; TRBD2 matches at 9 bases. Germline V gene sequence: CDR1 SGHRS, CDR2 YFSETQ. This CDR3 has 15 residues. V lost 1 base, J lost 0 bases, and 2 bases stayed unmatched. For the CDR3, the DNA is TGCGCCAGCAGCTTGACTAGCGGGTCCTCCTACGAGCAGTACTTC. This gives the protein CASSLTSGSSYEQYF.

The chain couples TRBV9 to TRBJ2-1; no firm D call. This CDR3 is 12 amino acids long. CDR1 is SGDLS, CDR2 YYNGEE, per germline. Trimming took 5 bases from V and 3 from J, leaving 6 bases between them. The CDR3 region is CASSSDYNEQFF. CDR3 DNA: TGTGCCAGCAGTAGTGACTACAATGAGCAGTTCTTC.

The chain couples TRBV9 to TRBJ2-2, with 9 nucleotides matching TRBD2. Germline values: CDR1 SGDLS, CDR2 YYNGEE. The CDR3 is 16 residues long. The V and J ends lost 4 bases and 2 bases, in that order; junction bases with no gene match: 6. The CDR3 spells CASSPIAGANTGELFF. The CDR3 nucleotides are TGTGCCAGCAGCCCTATAGCGGGGGCCAACACCGGGGAGCTGTTTTTT.

CDR3 nucleotides: TGTGCCATCAGTGATAGCGGGGACAGGGCAAATCAGCCCCAGCATTTT. It is translated as CAISDSGDRANQPQHF. The chain combines TRBV10-3 with TRBJ1-5; 9 nucleotides line up with TRBD1. The germline V gene has CDR1 ENHRY and CDR2 SYGVKD. The CDR3 is 16 amino acids. The V segment lost 3 bases and the J segment 4 bases; nucleotides outside the gene matches: 7.